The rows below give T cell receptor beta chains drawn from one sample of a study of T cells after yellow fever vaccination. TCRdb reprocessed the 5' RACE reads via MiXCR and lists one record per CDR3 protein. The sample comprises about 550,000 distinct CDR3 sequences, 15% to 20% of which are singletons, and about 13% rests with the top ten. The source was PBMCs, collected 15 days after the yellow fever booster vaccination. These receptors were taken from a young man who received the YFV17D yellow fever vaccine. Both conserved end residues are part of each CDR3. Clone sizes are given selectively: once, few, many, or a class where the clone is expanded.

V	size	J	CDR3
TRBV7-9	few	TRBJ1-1	CASSTWTGAASEAFF
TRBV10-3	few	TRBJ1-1	CATRGQGFSEAFF
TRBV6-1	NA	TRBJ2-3	CASSQIADTDTQYF
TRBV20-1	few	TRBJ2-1	CSAKLAGASEQFF
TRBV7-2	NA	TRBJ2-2	CASSLMDRRNTGELFF
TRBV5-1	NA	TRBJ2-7	CASSLDASGIYEQYF
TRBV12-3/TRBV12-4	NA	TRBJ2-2	CASSPRTSGPTGELFF
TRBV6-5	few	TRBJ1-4	CASSSDGLNNEKLFF
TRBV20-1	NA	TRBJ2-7	CSARTGTGFYEQYF
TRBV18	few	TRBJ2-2	CASSPTGGPWVASGSSGELFF
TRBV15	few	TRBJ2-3	CATARSTDTQYF
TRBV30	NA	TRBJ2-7	CAWSSSGGYEQYF
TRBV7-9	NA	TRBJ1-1	CASSPGEWQTEAFF
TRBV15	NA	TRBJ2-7	CATSSRQVARYEQYF
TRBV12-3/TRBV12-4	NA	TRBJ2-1	CASSPSGQGWEQFF
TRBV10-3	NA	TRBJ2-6	CAISPGEEGANVLTF
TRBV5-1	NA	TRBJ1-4	CASRRTGGPEKLFF
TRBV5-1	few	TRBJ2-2	CASSLAEAGGTGELFF
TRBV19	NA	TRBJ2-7	CASSPRDRGLLKEQYF
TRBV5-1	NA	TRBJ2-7	CASSSRAPGEQYF
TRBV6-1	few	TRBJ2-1	CASSPLKYNEQFF
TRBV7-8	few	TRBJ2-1	CASSLAPSGRTNEQFF
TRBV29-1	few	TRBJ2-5	CSVDPETQYF
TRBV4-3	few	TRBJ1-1	CASSRRGRAEAFF
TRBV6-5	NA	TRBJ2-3	CASSYSFTLTDTQYF
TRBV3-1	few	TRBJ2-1	CASSHRLLYNEQFF
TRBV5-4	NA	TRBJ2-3	CASSLFSGQPDTDTQYF
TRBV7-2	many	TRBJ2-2	CASSSYTGELFF
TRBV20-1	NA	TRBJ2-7	CSARDAEALDEQYF
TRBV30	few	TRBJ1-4	CAWSGTRGLGLFF
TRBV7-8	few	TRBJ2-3	CASSFMRGAKSGDTQYF
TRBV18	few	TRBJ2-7	CASSPVPAGTYEQYF
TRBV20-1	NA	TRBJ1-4	CSVPGQGDEKLFF
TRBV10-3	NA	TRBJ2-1	CANSGTSGTGNEQFF
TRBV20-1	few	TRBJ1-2	CSAIDRHYGYTF
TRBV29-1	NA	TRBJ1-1	CSVAGTGGTEAFF
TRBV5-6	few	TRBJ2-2	CASSLAAGLGTGELFF
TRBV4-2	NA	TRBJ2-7	CASSQDTRPYEQYF
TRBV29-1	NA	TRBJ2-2	CSMDRGTGELFF
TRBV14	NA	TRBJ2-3	CASNGDSRKDTQYF
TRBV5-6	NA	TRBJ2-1	CASSLGPRNYNEQFF
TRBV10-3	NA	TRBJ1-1	CAIRKDRNTEAFF
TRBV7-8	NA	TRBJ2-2	CASSPGQGLVTGELFF
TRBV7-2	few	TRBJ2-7	CASSTIGSRYYEQYF
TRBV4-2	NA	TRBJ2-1	CASNLSGTAYNEQFF
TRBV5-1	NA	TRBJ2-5	CASSPSTGSGETQYF
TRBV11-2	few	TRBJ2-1	CASSQFSGYNEQFF
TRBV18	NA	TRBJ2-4	CASSPQELAKNIQYF
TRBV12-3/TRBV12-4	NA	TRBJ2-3	CASTLGVFGDTQYF
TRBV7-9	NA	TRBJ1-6	CASSSLSGTGTSPLHF